A selection of T cell receptor beta chains follows, all from one sample in a study of CXCR3-negative and CXCR3-positive naive CD8 T cells. After re-calling the 5' RACE reads, TCRdb lists one entry per CDR3 protein, DNA absent. The listing contains around 7,400 distinct CDR3 sequences. Sequencing was performed on naive CXCR3- CD8+ T cells from blood. All receptors derive from a human donor in good health. Some clones in this sample may be carry-over from other donors' samples. The CDR3 runs from the conserved cysteine through the conserved F or W. A row's size may be missing; if present it is once, few, many or a size class.

NA	TRBV25-1	TRBJ1-1	13	CASSQTGNTEAFF
NA	TRBV2	TRBJ2-1	17	CASSGTLSGTGWNEQFF
NA	TRBV20-1	TRBJ2-2	12	CSASENTGELFF
medium-sized	TRBV29-1	TRBJ2-7	13	CSVVGTLSYEQYF
medium-sized	TRBV5-1	TRBJ2-1	16	CASSDQRESAYNEQFF
medium-sized	TRBV5-1	TRBJ1-4	17	CASSFYHGPATNEKLFF
NA	TRBV19	TRBJ1-1	12	CASSIGRSEAFF
NA	TRBV14	TRBJ2-3	15	CASSQVPSATDTQYF
NA	TRBV2	TRBJ1-5	18	CASSEDLTWTGSNQPQHF
NA	TRBV4-1	TRBJ2-1	11	CASGESNEQFF
NA	TRBV7-8	TRBJ2-1	14	CASSTGLADNEQFF
NA	TRBV7-2	TRBJ1-5	17	CASTLLAGGSGNQPQHF
medium-sized	TRBV20-1	TRBJ2-4	11	CSASPGNIQYF
NA	TRBV9	TRBJ1-4	15	CASSVGTASKEKLFF
NA	TRBV2	TRBJ2-3	12	CATKTRTDTQYF
NA	TRBV20-1	TRBJ2-7	13	CSARARDMDEQYF
NA	TRBV29-1	TRBJ2-3	16	CSVGAGDRGVTDTQYF
NA	TRBV5-4	TRBJ2-3	14	CASSLDLAVDTQYF
NA	TRBV18	TRBJ1-1	14	CASSPGQGNTEAFF
NA	TRBV29-1	TRBJ2-1	13	CSVEGGLTDEQFF
NA	TRBV21-1	TRBJ2-7	15	CASSKAGTGTYEQYF
NA	TRBV29-1	TRBJ2-1	13	CSVSLPTYNEQFF
medium-sized	TRBV10-3	TRBJ2-1	14	CAISAGQGYNEQFF
NA	TRBV12-3/TRBV12-4	TRBJ2-7	13	CASSYTGLYEQYF
NA	TRBV7-9	TRBJ2-3	15	CASSPTSGSPDTQYF
NA	TRBV5-6	TRBJ2-2	14	CASSTDRNTGELFF
NA	TRBV29-1	TRBJ2-1	14	CSVEEGTVGGEQFF
NA	TRBV20-1	TRBJ2-3	18	CSAKITAIGHDSTDTQYF
NA	TRBV15	TRBJ1-5	15	CATSRTSGGGKPQHF
NA	TRBV2	TRBJ2-3	13	CASERESTDTQYF
medium-sized	TRBV19	TRBJ2-7	16	CASSISAQGWDYEQYF
medium-sized	TRBV3-1	TRBJ1-4	17	CASSQVPRINRYEKLFF
NA	TRBV18	TRBJ2-1	16	CASSPRGQGEDNEQFF
medium-sized	TRBV12-3/TRBV12-4	TRBJ2-3	13	CASSFGLADTQYF
medium-sized	TRBV7-9	TRBJ2-3	12	CASSLVSDTQYF
NA	TRBV11-2	TRBJ2-3	17	CASRDPVGGRFTDTQYF
medium-sized	TRBV4-1	TRBJ2-1	15	CASSQGGSVLDEQFF